A single sample is the source of the 23 T cell receptor beta chains below, sequenced in a study of blood T cell repertoires in COVID-19. TCRdb's table, derived via immunoSEQ multiplex PCR, lists solely in-frame clones and lacks some. The sample consists of about 40,000 clones, around 90% of them appearing once. Sequenced material: peripheral blood. These receptors were obtained from a woman in her 70s with acute or convalescent COVID-19.

The rearrangement links TRBV3-1 (or the pseudogene TRBV3-2) to TRBJ2-1; 10 positions agree with TRBD2. Losses at the gene ends were 1 base for V and 7 bases for J; bases not matched to a gene: 7. In germline, CDR1 is LGHDT, CDR2 YNNKEL (reference sequence). CDR3 length: 16 residues. CDR3: CASSQGSLAGVNEQFF. The CDR3 DNA sequence: TGTGCCAGCAGCCAAGGATCGCTAGCGGGAGTGAATGAGCAGTTCTTC.

This clone is termed medium-sized (0.01 to 0.1%). The V and J genes are TRBV19 and TRBJ1-5; 10 bases are shared with TRBD1. Germline loops: CDR1 LNHDA, CDR2 SQIVND (reference sequence). The CDR3 spans 15 residues. V shed 4 bases, J shed 6 bases, and the junction held 6 bases outside the gene matches. CDR3 in amino acids: CASSTATGGRQPQHF. CDR3 DNA: TGTGCCAGTAGTACCGCGACAGGGGGCCGTCAGCCCCAGCATTTT.

In DNA form, the CDR3 reads TGTGCCATCCGACTTGACACCGGGGAGCTGTTTTTT. Translation: CAIRLDTGELFF. The rearrangement joins TRBV24-1 to TRBJ2-2; D is unclear. Germline lookup yields CDR1 KGHDR and CDR2 SFDVKD. V was cut by 11 bases and J by 3 bases, with 9 bases left in between. The CDR3 loop spans 12 amino acids.

The chain combines TRBV6-4 with TRBJ1-2; maybe TRBD1 (6 bases). The CDR3 consists of 15 residues. Germline V gene sequence: CDR1 MRHNA, CDR2 SNTAGT. V lost 5 bases and J 2 bases, leaving 15 bases between the germline ends. CDR3 region: CASSQTSTGNYGYTF. Written as DNA, the CDR3 is TGTGCCAGCAGTCAGACCTCGACAGGAAACTATGGCTACACCTTC.

Regarding this clone: At one end, the junction sequence differs from germline, possibly due to a read error. The chain links TRBV20-1 to TRBJ1-5; D gene uncertain. CDR1 DFQATT and CDR2 SNEGSKA come from the germline V gene (reference sequence). The CDR3 has 10 residues. CDR3: CSARDRPQHF. For the CDR3, the DNA is TGCAGTGCGAGAGATCGGCCCCAGCATTTT.

The chain couples TRBV7-2 to TRBJ2-5; maybe TRBD2 (7 bases). Germline CDR1 and CDR2: SGHTA and FQGNSA. This CDR3 spans 13 amino acids. Trimming removed 10 bases from V and 5 bases from J, with 17 bases in between. The CDR3 sequence: CATRAGAGETQYF. CDR3 in DNA: TGTGCCACCCGCGCGGGGGCGGGTGAGACCCAGTACTTC. Based on the CDR3 plus reference TRBV7-2 and TRBJ2-5, the full variable domain is GAGVSQSPSNKVTEKGKDVELRCDPISGHTALYWYRQSLGQGLEFLIYFQGNSAPDKSGLPSDRFSAERTGGSVSTLTIQRTQQEDSAVYLCATRAGAGETQYFGPGTRLLVL.

This chain uses TRBV6-1 with TRBJ2-7; TRBD2 matches 13 bases. The CDR3 totals 16 residues. V lost 3 bases to trimming and J lost 2 bases; unmatched junction nucleotides: 4. Germline V CDR1 and CDR2: MNHNS, SASEGT. The CDR3: CASSDLGLAGAYEQYV. The CDR3 nucleotides read TGTGCCAGCAGTGACCTCGGACTAGCGGGAGCCTACGAGCAGTACGTC.

The V and J genes are TRBV9 and TRBJ1-1; 8 bases fit TRBD1. Unmatched junction bases numbered 8, after V lost 3 bases and J lost 1 base. The CDR3 is 16 residues long. Germline-derived CDR1 and CDR2 are SGDLS and YYNGEE. The CDR3 DNA follows: TGTGCCAGCAGCGAGACCCGGGACAGGCAGAACACTGAAGCTTTCTTT. It codes for CASSETRDRQNTEAFF.

The CDR3 protein is CASSQAPALSGVRTEAFF. The CDR3, as DNA: TGTGCCAGCAGCCAAGCCCCTGCCCTCTCAGGGGTTCGGACTGAAGCTTTCTTT. The chain recombines TRBV14 with TRBJ1-1; a possible D gene is TRBD1 (6 bases). V was shortened by 1 base and J by 5 bases, with 23 bases between the two germline ends. The germline V gene encodes CDR1 SGHDN and CDR2 FVKESK. The CDR3 runs to 18 residues.

The chain has TRBV7-6 and TRBJ2-2; D is uncertain. Trimming removed 2 bases at V and 7 bases at J, with 8 bases between. Germline CDR1 and CDR2: SGHVS and FNYEAQ. The CDR3 is 13 amino acids. The CDR3 nucleotides are TGTGCCAGCAGCTTACAGATTTACGGGGAGCTGTTTTTT. It codes for CASSLQIYGELFF. Filled out from reference TRBV7-6 and TRBJ2-2, the complete variable domain reads GAGVSQSPRYKVTKRGQDVALRCDPISGHVSLYWYRQALGQGPEFLTYFNYEAQQDKSGLPNDRFSAERPEGSISTLTIQRTEQRDSAMYRCASSLQIYGELFFGEGSRLTVL.

This clone came up a few times. The rearrangement joins TRBV7-8 to TRBJ2-7, with 10 bases that match TRBD2. The CDR3 has 15 residues. The junction had 7 bases not matched to a gene; V was cut back by 1 base and J by 7 bases. CDR1 and CDR2 (germline): SGHVS, FQNEAQ. CDR3 residues: CASSLGVAGGEEQYV. CDR3 in DNA: TGTGCCAGCAGCTTAGGTGTAGCGGGGGGTGAAGAGCAGTACGTC.

The chain combines TRBV19 with TRBJ1-5, with TRBD1 identical over 11 bases. The CDR3 contains 18 residues. Germline V gene lookup returns CDR1 LNHDA and CDR2 SQIVND (reference sequence). After removal of 5 bases from V and 2 bases from J, the junction contained 11 bases not matched to a gene. CDR3 nucleotides: TGTGCCAGTAGTTCAAGAGGACAGGGGGCATCTGGCAATCAGCCCCAGCATTTT. Its protein product is CASSSRGQGASGNQPQHF.

This rearrangement joins TRBV18 to TRBJ1-5; 9 positions agree with TRBD1. CDR3 length equals 16 residues. The ends lost 3 bases at V and 3 bases at J; junction bases unmatched: 6. In germline, CDR1 is KGHSH, CDR2 LQKENI. The DNA of the CDR3 is TGTGCCAGCTCACCGGGGACAGGGAATAACAATCAGCCCCAGCATTTT. Protein product: CASSPGTGNNNQPQHF.

The chain employs TRBV7-2 and TRBJ2-5, with D possibly being TRBD1 (5 bases). V lost 3 bases to trimming and J lost 2 bases, with 10 bases between them. Germline V gene sequence: CDR1 SGHTA, CDR2 FQGNSA. The CDR3 contains 14 residues. The chain's CDR3 is CASSFSGHQETQYF. Here the CDR3 DNA reads TGTGCCAGCAGCTTTTCAGGGCATCAAGAGACCCAGTACTTC.

The rearrangement uses TRBV4-2 and TRBJ2-5, with 7 bases lining up with TRBD2. The CDR3 spans 15 residues. Per germline, CDR1 LGHNA and CDR2 YNFKEQ. V lost 3 bases to trimming and J lost 5 bases; unmatched junction nucleotides: 9. CDR3 coding DNA: TGTGCCAGCAGCCACACCGGGACTACCATTGAGACCCAGTACTTC. Its translation is CASSHTGTTIETQYF.

This clone has a single count. The chain couples TRBV18 to TRBJ2-3, with D unclear. Looked up from germline, CDR1 is KGHSH and CDR2 is LQKENI. This CDR3 has 12 residues. Trimming took off 3 bases at V and 3 bases at J, with 4 bases between the two ends. The CDR3 bases are TGTGCCAGCTCACCCCAGACAGATACGCAGTATTTT. This translates into CASSPQTDTQYF.

CDR3 residues: CASSYPRGGETQYF. The CDR3 DNA sequence: TGTGCCAGCAGTTACCCGAGAGGAGGGGAGACCCAGTACTTC. V usage is TRBV6-6 and J usage is TRBJ2-5; weak D call: TRBD2 (6 bases). This CDR3 contains 14 residues. CDR1 and CDR2 (germline): MNHNY, SVGAGI (reference sequence). The germline V and J ends were trimmed by 2 bases and 5 bases, with 12 bases remaining between them.

The chain combines TRBV5-1 with TRBJ2-1; TRBD2 might be the D (5 bases). The CDR3 contains 15 residues. Trimming left V 0 bases short and J 1 base short, with 8 bases between. Per the germline V gene, CDR1 is SGHRS and CDR2 is YFSETQ. This chain's CDR3 is CASSLESGSYNEQFF. The CDR3 nucleotides are TGCGCCAGCAGCTTGGAAAGCGGTTCCTACAATGAGCAGTTCTTC.

The rearrangement uses TRBV5-6 and TRBJ2-6; 7 bases align to TRBD2. This CDR3 is 17 amino acids long. CDR1 is SGHDT and CDR2 is YYEEEE in the germline V gene. The junction had 10 bases not matched to a gene; V was cut back by 7 bases and J by 0 bases. The chain's CDR3 is CASLWVAGHSGANVLTF. DNA of the CDR3: TGTGCCAGCTTGTGGGTAGCGGGTCACTCTGGGGCCAACGTCCTGACTTTC.

This clone showed up just once. V usage is TRBV9 and J usage is TRBJ2-2, with unresolved D. The CDR3 has 16 residues. CDR1 and CDR2 from the germline V gene are SGDLS and YYNGEE. The ends were cut back, 1 base at V and 5 bases at J, with 15 bases in the middle. The CDR3 region has the DNA TGTGCCAGCAGCGTATATTCGCGAGGAGATACCGGGGAGCTGTTTTTT. It yields the protein CASSVYSRGDTGELFF.

The CDR3 DNA reads TGTGCCAGCAGCTGGGGACAGATCAACACCGGGGAGCTGTTTTTT. This translates into CASSWGQINTGELFF. The chain uses TRBV11-2 and TRBJ2-2; 7 bases line up with TRBD1. Germline CDR1 reads SGHAT; CDR2 reads FQNNGV. This CDR3 is built from 15 residues. Unmatched junction bases numbered 4, after V lost 4 bases and J lost 2 bases.

The chain recombines TRBV10-3 with TRBJ1-1; D is unclear. The germline gives CDR1 ENHRY, CDR2 SYGVKD. CDR3 length equals 11 residues. V lost 3 bases, J lost 13 bases, and 12 bases lay in between. The DNA for the CDR3 is TGTGCCATCAGTGAAGATATTGTAGTTTTCTTT. As protein: CAISEDIVVFF.

The chain combines TRBV18 with TRBJ2-3, with D possibly matching TRBD1 (5 bases). CDR1 is KGHSH, CDR2 LQKENI, per germline. The V end was cut by 3 bases, the J end by 4 bases, with 14 bases between. The CDR3 has 15 amino acids. CDR3 protein: CASSPFLDSPDTQYF. CDR3 nucleotides: TGTGCCAGCTCACCCTTTCTAGACAGTCCAGATACGCAGTATTTT.